The 18 T cell receptor beta chains listed next were all sequenced from one sample in a study of B cell selection in AIRE deficiency. CD4+CD127+ cells were sorted as the conventional CD4 T cells. The data were produced by immunoSEQ multiplex PCR, yet TCRdb's version contains in-frame clones alone and is incomplete. The data contain roughly 25,000 clones, 95% to 97% of them seen just once; the ten biggest clones take up roughly 0.2%. The sequencing input was conventional CD4+ T cells sorted from PBMCs. The source is a human donor with AIRE deficiency.

The J gene is TRBJ2-1, the V gene TRBV19; D uncertain. CDR3 length: 16 amino acids. Germline V lookup: CDR1 LNHDA, CDR2 SQIVND (reference sequence). Trimming pared 1 base from V and 2 bases from J, leaving 12 bases between. In DNA form, the CDR3 reads TGTGCCAGTAGTATAGTCAGCGATGTCCCCTACAATGAGCAGTTCTTC. This codes for CASSIVSDVPYNEQFF.

With respect to this clone: Relative to the germline gene, one junction end is altered; a read error may explain this. This rearrangement joins TRBV7-2 to TRBJ2-3; D tentatively fits TRBD1 or TRBD2 (5 bases each). Germline CDR1 reads SGHTA; CDR2 reads FQGNSA. The CDR3 loop spans 16 amino acids. CDR3 residues: CASSQERDLLTDTQYF. The CDR3 DNA is TGCGCCAGCAGCCAAGAACGGGACCTCCTCACAGATACGCAGTATTTT.

V gene TRBV7-3 combines with J gene TRBJ2-5, with D maybe TRBD2 (6 bases). V lost 5 bases to trimming and J lost 4 bases, with 14 bases between them. The germline V gene has CDR1 SGHTA and CDR2 FQGTGA. The CDR3 contains 14 residues. DNA for the CDR3: TGTGCCAGCAGCCCGCGGGGTGTTCTAGAGACCCAGTACTTC. Translating gives CASSPRGVLETQYF.

The chain carries TRBV2 and TRBJ2-2; no clear D. Trimming stripped 7 bases from V and 2 bases from J, with 11 bases between. Looked up from germline, CDR1 is SNHLY and CDR2 is FYNNEI. CDR3 size: 14 residues. The CDR3: CASTLLVNTGELFF. DNA for the CDR3: TGTGCCAGCACCCTGCTAGTAAACACCGGGGAGCTGTTTTTT.

The chain uses TRBV28 and TRBJ2-5; 8 positions match TRBD1. CDR1 is MDHEN, CDR2 SYDVKM, per germline. V lost 4 bases, J lost 5 bases, and 9 bases stayed unmatched. The CDR3 covers 15 residues. The CDR3 loop is CASSSIRTGLETQYF. For the CDR3, the DNA is TGTGCCAGCAGTTCCATCCGGACAGGGTTGGAGACCCAGTACTTC.

The chain has TRBV7-2 and TRBJ1-3; the D gene is possibly TRBD1 (5 bases). The CDR3 spans 15 residues. The germline V gene has CDR1 SGHTA and CDR2 FQGNSA. V dropped 0 bases and J dropped 2 bases, with 8 bases sitting between them. This CDR3 reads CASSLASGTGNTIYF. CDR3 in DNA: TGTGCCAGCAGCTTAGCCTCAGGGACTGGAAACACCATATATTTT. Filled out from reference TRBV7-2 and TRBJ1-3, the complete variable domain reads GAGVSQSPSNKVTEKGKDVELRCDPISGHTALYWYRQSLGQGLEFLIYFQGNSAPDKSGLPSDRFSAERTGGSVSTLTIQRTQQEDSAVYLCASSLASGTGNTIYFGEGSWLTVV.

This sequence joins TRBV19 and TRBJ2-7, with 9 bases matching TRBD1. The germline V gene has CDR1 LNHDA and CDR2 SQIVND (reference sequence). V shed 1 base and J 2 bases; nucleotides not matched to a gene: 6. The CDR3 extends over 16 amino acids. The CDR3 sequence is CASSIVAGQGAYEQYF. The CDR3 DNA is TGTGCCAGTAGTATAGTCGCGGGACAGGGAGCCTACGAGCAGTACTTC.

This chain uses TRBV5-1 with TRBJ2-6; the D gene is possibly TRBD1 (5 bases). In germline, CDR1 is SGHRS, CDR2 YFSETQ. The V end was cut by 3 bases, the J end by 4 bases, with 14 bases between. The CDR3 length is 16 residues. CDR3 nucleotides: TGCGCCAGCAGCTCGCCGGACATTGGGGGGGCCAACGTCCTGACTTTC. Translation: CASSSPDIGGANVLTF.

The chain uses TRBV5-1 and TRBJ1-5, with D tentatively TRBD1 (5 bases). The CDR3 sequence is 15 residues long. V was shortened by 2 bases and J by 1 base, with 10 bases between the two germline ends. Germline loops: CDR1 SGHRS, CDR2 YFSETQ. This chain's CDR3 is CASSLGDHSNQPQHF. CDR3 DNA sequence: TGCGCCAGCAGCTTAGGGGATCACAGCAATCAGCCCCAGCATTTT.

The chain recombines TRBV4-3 with TRBJ2-7; TRBD1 matches at 8 bases. V gave up 1 base and J gave up 4 bases; unmatched junction bases: 3. This CDR3 is 14 amino acids long. The germline CDR1 and CDR2 sequences are LGHNA and YSLEER. The CDR3 sequence is CASSQGQGAYEQYF. CDR3 DNA: TGCGCCAGCAGCCAAGGCCAGGGGGCTTACGAGCAGTACTTC.

This clone showed up just a few times. The chain uses TRBV30 and TRBJ1-5; D call uncertain. V dropped 0 bases and J dropped 0 bases, with 6 bases sitting between them. The CDR3 runs to 14 residues. CDR1 and CDR2 (germline): GTSNPN, SVGIG (reference sequence). The CDR3 coding sequence is TGTGCCTGGAGTGTGCCCTCTAGCAATCAGCCCCAGCATTTT. This gives the protein CAWSVPSSNQPQHF.

The chain joins TRBV19 to TRBJ2-2; 9 positions match TRBD1. The V gene's germline CDR1 is LNHDA and CDR2 SQIVND (reference sequence). V lost 6 bases, J lost 6 bases, and 11 bases stayed unmatched. The CDR3 runs to 16 residues. Here the CDR3 DNA reads TGTGCCAGTAGCATCCCGGGACAGGGTCGTCCCGGGGAGCTGTTTTTT. Amino acids: CASSIPGQGRPGELFF.

This chain joins TRBV6-1 and TRBJ1-1; D unresolved. V was shortened by 5 bases and J by 7 bases, with 11 bases between the two germline ends. This CDR3 has 12 amino acids. Per germline, CDR1 MNHNS and CDR2 SASEGT. The CDR3 region is CASSRRPGEAFF. The CDR3 DNA sequence: TGTGCCAGCAGTCGACGGCCGGGTGAAGCTTTCTTT.

The sample holds one count of this clone. The CDR3: CSVTLSSNQPQHF. The CDR3 DNA reads TGCAGCGTCACCCTTAGCAGCAATCAGCCCCAGCATTTT. This rearrangement joins TRBV29-1 to TRBJ1-5; the D is unclear. Trimming stripped 6 bases from V and 1 base from J, with 10 bases between. Germline V CDR1 and CDR2: SQVTM, ANQGSEA. This CDR3 has 13 residues.

The genes are TRBV7-9 and TRBJ2-5; tentative D call: TRBD1 (6 bases). The germline V gene has CDR1 SEHNR and CDR2 FQNEAQ (reference sequence). The CDR3 spans 15 residues. Trimming pared 0 bases from V and 5 bases from J, leaving 13 bases between. The CDR3 region has the DNA TGTGCCAGCAGCTTAGCGCAGGGGCTCGGGGAGACCCAGTACTTC. This translates into CASSLAQGLGETQYF.

This rearrangement joins TRBV19 to TRBJ2-1; no clear D gene. Germline V gene lookup returns CDR1 LNHDA and CDR2 SQIVND (reference sequence). The germline V and J ends were trimmed by 9 bases and 0 bases, with 9 bases remaining between them. The CDR3 totals 13 residues. CDR3 nucleotide sequence: TGTGCCAGCCGCACCCTCTCCTACAATGAGCAGTTCTTC. Its translation: CASRTLSYNEQFF.

This CDR3 is CASSRDRASYEQYF. In DNA, the CDR3 is TGTGCCAGCAGCCGGGACAGGGCCTCCTACGAGCAGTACTTC. This sequence joins TRBV6-5 and TRBJ2-7; TRBD1 matches at 9 bases. This CDR3 spans 14 amino acids. Trimming took 6 bases from V and 0 from J; bases not matched to a gene: 3. Germline V gene lookup returns CDR1 MNHEY and CDR2 SVGAGI.

This chain joins TRBV28 and TRBJ2-2, with no clear D. Germline assignment: CDR1 MDHEN and CDR2 SYDVKM. V was trimmed by 8 bases and J by 5 bases, leaving 6 bases between them. This CDR3 has 11 residues. DNA of the CDR3: TGTGCCAGCCGAGATACCGGGGAGCTGTTTTTT. This codes for CASRDTGELFF.